Below are 10 T cell receptor beta chains sequenced from a single sample in a study of T cells in Graves' hyperthyroidism and ophthalmopathy. There were TCR beta CDR3 regions amplified from RNA transcripts. HTBI primers were employed in a first-round RT-PCR of the TCR CDR3. TCRdb re-called the multiplex PCR reads with MiXCR, one entry per CDR3 protein. The sample yields hundreds of thousands of distinct CDR3 sequences, 45% seen once. Sequencing was done on a sample of peripheral blood or thyroid tissue (not recorded which). The receptors stem from an adult man with Graves' disease, either hyperthyroidism or ophthalmopathy (not recorded which).

The chain uses TRBV20-1 and TRBJ1-5; maybe TRBD1 (6 bases). Germline loops: CDR1 DFQATT, CDR2 SNEGSKA (reference sequence). With 5 bases removed from V and 2 bases from J, the gap between germline ends came to 10 bases. The length of the CDR3 is 13 residues. The CDR3 protein is CSAVDRGNQPQHF. CDR3 nucleotides: TGCAGTGCTGTGGACAGAGGCAATCAGCCCCAGCATTTT.

This chain uses TRBV7-6 with TRBJ1-4; a weak D match, TRBD1 (5 bases). Trimming removed 2 bases at V and 10 bases at J, with 14 bases between. The CDR3 is 14 residues long. CDR1 and CDR2 from the germline V gene are SGHVS and FNYEAQ. The CDR3 nucleotides are TGTGCCAGCAGCTTAATGGGGGTGTTGGGAAAACTGTTTTTT. This codes for CASSLMGVLGKLFF.

This clonotype was detected only a few times. This may be a read error: a much more frequent sequence differs by one nucleotide. This chain joins TRBV2 and TRBJ2-7; D call uncertain. V lost 8 bases, J lost 6 bases, and 8 bases lay in between. In germline, CDR1 is SNHLY, CDR2 FYNNEI. This CDR3 is built from 10 residues. The DNA of the CDR3 is TGTGCCAGCGTTGGTAGCGAGCAGTACTTC. Translation: CASVGSEQYF.

V and J are TRBV7-8 and TRBJ2-7; the D gene is possibly TRBD1 (6 bases). The end of the DNA fits TRBJ2-1 better, so the J call may be wrong. There are 15 residues in the CDR3. Germline lookup yields CDR1 SGHVS and CDR2 FQNEAQ. The CDR3 region is CASSGRDTAYNEQFF. The CDR3 region has the DNA TGTGCCAGCAGCGGCCGGGACACGGCATACAATGAGCAGTTCTTC.

On this clonotype itself: This sequence may be a read error, since a much larger clone differs from it by one base. The chain couples TRBV12-3 or TRBV12-4 to TRBJ1-2; TRBD1 agrees at 8 bases. The CDR3 contains 14 residues. The CDR3: CASSWGQELYGHTF. DNA for the CDR3: TGTGCCAGCAGTTGGGGACAGGAGCTCTATGGCCACACCTTC.

The chain joins TRBV19 to TRBJ2-2; possibly TRBD1 for D (6 bases). Germline CDR1 LNHDA, CDR2 SQIVND (reference sequence). The CDR3 totals 16 residues. Trimming took off 5 bases at V and 6 bases at J, with 19 bases between the two ends. The CDR3 here is CASSPPRRQGSGELFF. The CDR3 DNA sequence: TGTGCCAGTAGTCCCCCCCGGCGCCAGGGGTCCGGGGAGCTGTTTTTT.

This clonotype was found many times. The gene calls are TRBV7-8 and TRBJ2-2; 12 bases align to TRBD2. The germline V gene encodes CDR1 SGHVS and CDR2 FQNEAQ. V dropped 2 bases and J dropped 7; count of bases not matched to a gene: 2. The CDR3 extends over 15 amino acids. The CDR3, as DNA: TGTGCCAGCAGCTTACTAGCGGGAGGGCGCGGGGAGCTGTTTTTT. Its protein is CASSLLAGGRGELFF.

Worth noting for this clonotype: At one of its ends the junction is not consistent with the germline gene, which may arise from a read error. The V call is TRBV7-2, the J call TRBJ1-2; D is undetermined. The CDR3 has 16 amino acids. Germline CDR1 SGHTA, CDR2 FQGNSA. The chain's CDR3 is CASSQGASRESDGYTF. Written as DNA, the CDR3 is TGCGCCAGCAGCCAAGGAGCGAGTCGGGAGTCGGATGGCTACACCTTC.

In its sample, this clonotype was seen once. The chain couples TRBV5-6 to TRBJ1-2, with TRBD1 identical over 8 bases. With 5 bases clipped from V and 4 bases from J, the junction kept 13 bases outside the gene matches. This CDR3 comprises 16 residues. Germline loops: CDR1 SGHDT, CDR2 YYEEEE. CDR3 sequence (DNA): TGTGCCAGCAGTCTTACTCGACAGGGGATGGCCTATGGCTACACCTTC. Residues: CASSLTRQGMAYGYTF.

There are a few counts of this clonotype. This chain connects TRBV29-1 to TRBJ2-5; TRBD1 agrees at 12 bases. Germline loops: CDR1 SQVTM, CDR2 ANQGSEA. CDR3 length equals 15 residues. The trim removed 2 bases at V and 5 bases at J, leaving 6 bases unmatched. CDR3 loop: CSVEYGTGGSETQYF. In nucleotides, the CDR3 is TGCAGCGTTGAATATGGGACAGGGGGCTCGGAGACCCAGTACTTC. The whole variable domain, remainder taken from reference TRBV29-1 and TRBJ2-5, is SAVISQKPSRDICQRGTSLTIQCQVDSQVTMMFWYRQQPGQSLTLIATANQGSEATYESGFVIDKFPISRPNLTFSTLTVSNMSPEDSSIYLCSVEYGTGGSETQYFGPGTRLLVL.